Each of the 28 T cell receptor beta chains below was sequenced from the same sample in a study of T cell responses to AZD1222 COVID-19 vaccine (dated by TCRdb to the early 2020s). The time point tag for this specimen amounts to: baseline before first vaccination. Preparation of the library involved the immunoSEQ multiplex PCR assay. TCRdb stores this immuneACCESS table with in-frame sequences only. Part of the clones is absent; in the studies checked, under half of the shortfall reflects unresolved V genes, and no reason is known for the rest. The sample table records 150,000 to 200,000 clones; approximately 95% of these occur just once. The top ten clones comprise about 3.9% of the sample. Source: peripheral blood, taken on day 0 of AZD1222 vaccination. These receptors all come from an adult in good health.

The V and J genes are TRBV15 and TRBJ2-1; D possibly corresponds to TRBD2 (6 bases). V shed 1 base and J shed 8 bases, with 18 bases lying between them. The CDR3 extends over 16 amino acids. Germline CDR1 is LNHNV and CDR2 is YYDKDF (reference sequence). The CDR3 bases are TGTGCCACCAGCAGAGTAGGAGGGGCGCTTCCCCATGAGCAGTTCTTC. This gives the protein CATSRVGGALPHEQFF.

The chain uses TRBV19 and TRBJ1-2; D is possibly TRBD1 (6 bases). Germline V gene sequence: CDR1 LNHDA, CDR2 SQIVND (reference sequence). This CDR3 region has 15 residues. Trimming pared 10 bases from V and 3 bases from J, leaving 21 bases between. As DNA, the CDR3 is TGTGCCACCAAGAAGAACAGGGAAATTCACTATGGCTACACCTTC. This sequence encodes CATKKNREIHYGYTF.

V usage is TRBV7-9 and J usage is TRBJ2-1; 10 bases match TRBD2. This CDR3 spans 16 amino acids. Germline assignment: CDR1 SEHNR and CDR2 FQNEAQ (reference sequence). V gave up 6 bases and J gave up 3 bases; unmatched junction bases: 8. The CDR3 region is CASRQGLASIYNEQFF. The CDR3 DNA reads TGTGCCAGCAGACAGGGACTAGCGAGTATCTACAATGAGCAGTTCTTC.

V usage is TRBV28 and J usage is TRBJ2-5, with 10 bases lining up with TRBD1. In germline, CDR1 is MDHEN, CDR2 SYDVKM. This CDR3 is 16 amino acids long. With V trimmed by 6 bases and J by 5 bases, 12 bases remained unmatched. The CDR3 coding sequence is TGTGCCAGCAGCTCCACAGGACAGGGGGTGGTGGAGACCCAGTACTTC. Its translation is CASSSTGQGVVETQYF.

V and J are TRBV5-1 and TRBJ1-6; D perhaps matches TRBD1 (5 bases). V was shortened by 1 base and J by 9 bases, with 17 bases between the two germline ends. The germline V gene has CDR1 SGHRS and CDR2 YFSETQ. The CDR3 length is 16 residues. This CDR3 reads CASSLTGGDLGSPLHF. The CDR3 DNA reads as TGCGCCAGCAGCTTGACAGGCGGGGACTTGGGTTCACCCCTCCACTTT.

The V call is TRBV6-5, the J call TRBJ1-1; 10 bases line up with TRBD1. J was trimmed by 7 bases and V by 4 bases; bases with no gene match: 6. Germline V gives CDR1 MNHEY, CDR2 SVGAGI. This CDR3 contains 14 residues. The DNA of the CDR3 is TGTGCCAGCAGTTTCGACAGGGGGCGCGGTGAAGCTTTCTTT. This codes for CASSFDRGRGEAFF.

The chain links TRBV5-1 to TRBJ2-1; 13 bases map to TRBD2. Trimming at V came to 0 bases and at J to 2 bases, leaving 2 bases not matched to a gene. The CDR3 has 17 amino acids. Germline loops: CDR1 SGHRS, CDR2 YFSETQ. The CDR3 DNA reads TGCGCCAGCAGCTTGGGACTAGCGGGAGGTACCTACAATGAGCAGTTCTTC. Translated, it gives CASSLGLAGGTYNEQFF.

This rearrangement joins TRBV12-5 to TRBJ2-3, with 9 bases matching TRBD1. The length of the CDR3 is 15 residues. Losses at the gene ends were 11 bases for V and 6 bases for J; bases not matched to a gene: 15. CDR1 is LGHNT and CDR2 is FRNRAP in the germline V gene. CDR3: CAGSTGTGLTDTQYF. The CDR3 nucleotides read TGTGCTGGCTCAACCGGGACAGGGCTAACCGATACGCAGTATTTT.

The V call is TRBV14, the J call TRBJ2-3; unclear D gene. The CDR3 totals 14 residues. V lost 4 bases and J 6 bases, leaving 14 bases between the germline ends. Germline V gene data show CDR1 as SGHDN and CDR2 as FVKESK. CDR3 amino acids: CASSRIGNADTQYF. CDR3 nucleotide sequence: TGTGCCAGCAGCCGGATAGGGAACGCGGATACGCAGTATTTT.

This chain links TRBV12-5 with TRBJ2-7; no reliable D call. V lost 0 bases and J 2 bases, leaving 32 bases between the germline ends. The CDR3 length is 22 residues. Germline CDR1 reads LGHNT; CDR2 reads FRNRAP. In DNA, the CDR3 is TGTGCTAGTGGTTTGGTACGTTTCCCCGACGGTCCTTCCCCCCATAGTACCTACGAGCAGTACTTC. Translated: CASGLVRFPDGPSPHSTYEQYF.

The chain recombines TRBV5-5 with TRBJ2-5; D remains unclear. V shed 1 base and J shed 1 base, with 8 bases lying between them. The CDR3 is 14 amino acids. Germline-derived CDR1 and CDR2 are SGHKS and YYEKEE (reference sequence). The CDR3 DNA follows: TGTGCCAGCAGCTTGTTCAGTTCCCAAGAGACCCAGTACTTC. This encodes CASSLFSSQETQYF.

This chain links TRBV6-4 with TRBJ1-1; 7 bases map to TRBD1. This CDR3 has 15 residues. After removal of 7 bases from V and 4 bases from J, the junction contained 12 bases not matched to a gene. The germline V gene encodes CDR1 MRHNA and CDR2 SNTAGT. Here the CDR3 reads CASTKTRDSPTEAFF. In DNA form, the CDR3 reads TGTGCCAGCACCAAAACTCGGGACAGCCCCACTGAAGCTTTCTTT.

This chain links TRBV9 with TRBJ2-5; D uncertain. Trimming cost V 0 bases and J 1 base, with 10 bases left between them. The length of the CDR3 is 15 residues. Germline-derived CDR1 and CDR2 are SGDLS and YYNGEE. The CDR3 nucleotides read TGTGCCAGCAGCGTAGCTGGGCAGTCCCAAGAGACCCAGTACTTC. Encoded protein: CASSVAGQSQETQYF.

For this clone: Other DNA sequences in this sample translate to the same CDR3. The chain carries TRBV5-1 and TRBJ1-1; 7 nucleotides align to TRBD1. The J segment lost 3 bases and the V segment lost 4 bases, leaving 3 bases of the junction unmatched. The CDR3 loop spans 13 amino acids. Germline V gene sequence: CDR1 SGHRS, CDR2 YFSETQ. The CDR3 is CASSTDRDTEAFF. The DNA of the CDR3 is TGCGCCAGCAGCACAGACAGGGACACTGAAGCTTTCTTT.

The chain links TRBV10-3 to TRBJ1-5; maybe TRBD1 (5 bases). This CDR3 region has 14 residues. Germline-derived CDR1 and CDR2 are ENHRY and SYGVKD. V was cut by 3 bases and J by 7 bases, with 13 bases left in between. The chain's CDR3 is CAISDIRVGQPQHF. The CDR3 bases are TGTGCCATCAGTGATATCAGGGTGGGACAGCCCCAGCATTTT.

This chain joins TRBV6-4 and TRBJ1-1; D remains ambiguous. This CDR3 region has 13 residues. Germline V gene sequence: CDR1 MRHNA, CDR2 SNTAGT. Trimming removed 4 bases from V and 3 bases from J, with 9 bases in between. The CDR3, as DNA: TGTGCCAGCAGTGTAGAGGCGTACACTGAAGCTTTCTTT. Protein: CASSVEAYTEAFF.

This chain uses TRBV18 with TRBJ1-5, with no clear D. This CDR3 has 12 amino acids. Trimming removed 4 bases from V and 3 bases from J, with 4 bases in between. Germline CDR1 reads KGHSH; CDR2 reads LQKENI. CDR3 nucleotides: TGTGCCAGCTCACATTACAATCAGCCCCAGCATTTT. This encodes CASSHYNQPQHF.

The chain employs TRBV11-3 and TRBJ2-2; D gene ambiguous. CDR1 and CDR2 (germline): SGHNT, YENEEA. This CDR3 has 15 residues. V was pared by 5 bases and J by 0 bases, with 10 bases between. CDR3 sequence: CASSLDQANTGELFF. CDR3 sequence (DNA): TGTGCCAGCAGCCTGGACCAGGCGAACACCGGGGAGCTGTTTTTT.

The chain is built from TRBV6-5 and TRBJ1-2; D uncertain. The ends were cut back, 7 bases at V and 3 bases at J, with 18 bases in the middle. Germline lookup yields CDR1 MNHEY and CDR2 SVGAGI. There are 15 residues in the CDR3. This CDR3 is CASMPSVGYDYGYTF. The CDR3 region has the DNA TGTGCCAGCATGCCCTCGGTGGGATATGACTATGGCTACACCTTC.

This rearrangement joins TRBV11-2 to TRBJ2-2; the D gene is possibly TRBD1 (6 bases). This CDR3 contains 15 residues. Germline-derived CDR1 and CDR2 are SGHAT and FQNNGV. V was clipped by 5 bases and J by 0 bases, with 10 bases between them. The CDR3 nucleotides are TGTGCCAGCAGCCCCGGGACAACGAACACCGGGGAGCTGTTTTTT. Protein: CASSPGTTNTGELFF.

This clone was seen just once. V gene TRBV4-1 combines with J gene TRBJ2-2; D is undetermined. Germline loops: CDR1 MGHRA, CDR2 YSYEKL. V lost 0 bases, J lost 5 bases, and 13 bases lay in between. The CDR3 has 16 amino acids. The DNA of the CDR3 is TGCGCCAGCAGCCAAGATGAAAGGAGACTTACCGGGGAGCTGTTTTTT. Its translation: CASSQDERRLTGELFF.

The rearrangement uses TRBV10-3 and TRBJ1-2; TRBD1 agrees at 9 bases. Unmatched junction bases numbered 5, after V lost 4 bases and J lost 8 bases. CDR3 length: 13 residues. Germline V gene sequence: CDR1 ENHRY, CDR2 SYGVKD. The CDR3, as DNA: TGTGCCATCAGTGCACAGGGGGCGGCCGGCTACACCTTC. Translating gives CAISAQGAAGYTF.

The chain links TRBV5-4 to TRBJ2-7, with a tentative D call TRBD2 (5 bases). The V gene lost 4 bases and the J gene lost 6 bases, with 17 bases spanning the gap. The CDR3 runs to 14 residues. The germline CDR1 and CDR2 sequences are SGHNT and YYREEE (reference sequence). CDR3 DNA: TGTGCCAGCAGCGTGGTAGGTGGTGAGGGCGAGCAGTACTTC. Its translation: CASSVVGGEGEQYF.

The chain carries TRBV3-1 (or the pseudogene TRBV3-2) and TRBJ1-5, with TRBD1 identical over 8 bases. CDR1 and CDR2 (germline): LGHDT, YNNKEL (reference sequence). Trimming cost V 1 base and J 7 bases; bases outside gene matches: 6. There are 15 residues in the CDR3. The CDR3 sequence is CASSQGRGRGQPQHF. The CDR3 coding sequence is TGTGCCAGCAGCCAAGGCAGGGGGCGCGGACAGCCCCAGCATTTT.

The rearrangement uses TRBV11-2 and TRBJ2-5; no clear D. This CDR3 has 13 residues. Germline loops: CDR1 SGHAT, CDR2 FQNNGV. Trimming took off 1 base at V and 5 bases at J, with 8 bases between the two ends. CDR3 sequence reads: CASSLGLEETQYF. CDR3 in DNA: TGTGCCAGCAGCTTAGGGCTTGAGGAGACCCAGTACTTC.

This clone was seen only a few times. Other DNA sequences in this specimen translate into the identical CDR3. This chain connects TRBV7-2 to TRBJ1-5; 7 nucleotides align to TRBD1. The CDR3 is 16 residues long. The V segment lost 5 bases and the J segment 0 bases; nucleotides outside the gene matches: 7. Germline lookup yields CDR1 SGHTA and CDR2 FQGNSA. CDR3 DNA sequence: TGTGCCAGCAGCCCCCGGGGGACAGTTAGCAATCAGCCCCAGCATTTT. It codes for CASSPRGTVSNQPQHF.

This chain joins TRBV11-2 and TRBJ2-1; 12 nucleotides agree with TRBD2. The junction had 6 bases not matched to a gene; V was cut back by 4 bases and J by 14 bases. The CDR3 runs 13 residues. The germline gives CDR1 SGHAT, CDR2 FQNNGV. CDR3 loop: CASSSRLAGDEFF. For the CDR3, the DNA is TGTGCCAGCAGCTCAAGACTAGCGGGAGATGAGTTCTTC.

This rearrangement joins TRBV2 to TRBJ1-5; D gene unclear. The CDR3 is 15 residues long. Germline-derived CDR1 and CDR2 are SNHLY and FYNNEI. With 4 bases removed from V and 0 bases from J, the gap between germline ends came to 10 bases. Here the CDR3 reads CASSGAGYSNQPQHF. The CDR3 DNA sequence: TGTGCCAGCAGTGGGGCGGGATATAGCAATCAGCCCCAGCATTTT. The entire variable domain, with the rest obtained from reference TRBV2 and TRBJ1-5, is as follows: EPEVTQTPSHQVTQMGQEVILRCVPISNHLYFYWYRQILGQKVEFLVSFYNNEISEKSEIFDDQFSVERPDGSNFTLKIRSTKLEDSAMYFCASSGAGYSNQPQHFGDGTRLSIL.